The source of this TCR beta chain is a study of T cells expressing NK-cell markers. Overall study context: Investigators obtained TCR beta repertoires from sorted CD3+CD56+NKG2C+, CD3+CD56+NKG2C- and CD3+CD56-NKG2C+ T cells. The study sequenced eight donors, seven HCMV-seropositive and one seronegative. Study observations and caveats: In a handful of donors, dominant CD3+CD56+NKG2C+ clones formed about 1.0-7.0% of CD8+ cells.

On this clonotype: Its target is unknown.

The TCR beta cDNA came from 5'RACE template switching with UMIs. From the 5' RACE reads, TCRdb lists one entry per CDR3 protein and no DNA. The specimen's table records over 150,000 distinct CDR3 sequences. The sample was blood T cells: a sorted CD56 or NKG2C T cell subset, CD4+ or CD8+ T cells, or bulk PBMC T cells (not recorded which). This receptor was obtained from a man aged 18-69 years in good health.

The CDR3 spells CASSVDPGRATDTQYF. V gene TRBV9 combines with J gene TRBJ2-3; TCRdb's D call, TRBD1, is unchecked because there is no DNA. The germline V gene has CDR1 SGDLS and CDR2 YYNGEE. This CDR3 contains 16 residues.